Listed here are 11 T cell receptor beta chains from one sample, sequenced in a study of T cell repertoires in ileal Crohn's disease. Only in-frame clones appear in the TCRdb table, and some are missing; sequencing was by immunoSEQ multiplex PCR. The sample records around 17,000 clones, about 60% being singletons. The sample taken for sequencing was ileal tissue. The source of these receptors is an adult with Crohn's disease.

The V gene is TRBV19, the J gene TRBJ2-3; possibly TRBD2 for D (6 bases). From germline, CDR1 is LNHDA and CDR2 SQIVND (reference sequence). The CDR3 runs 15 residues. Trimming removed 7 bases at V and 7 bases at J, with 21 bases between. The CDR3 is CASTKAAGSLHTQYF. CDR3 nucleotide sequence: TGTGCCAGTACCAAAGCGGCGGGAAGTCTGCATACGCAGTATTTT.

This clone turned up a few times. CDR3 region: CASSLTGGSEQYF. The CDR3 DNA reads as TGTGCCAGCAGCTTGACGGGGGGGAGCGAGCAGTACTTC. This chain connects TRBV5-6 to TRBJ2-7; 8 bases line up with TRBD2. The CDR3 is made up of 13 amino acids. The germline V gene encodes CDR1 SGHDT and CDR2 YYEEEE. V lost 1 base to trimming and J lost 6 bases; unmatched junction nucleotides: 3.

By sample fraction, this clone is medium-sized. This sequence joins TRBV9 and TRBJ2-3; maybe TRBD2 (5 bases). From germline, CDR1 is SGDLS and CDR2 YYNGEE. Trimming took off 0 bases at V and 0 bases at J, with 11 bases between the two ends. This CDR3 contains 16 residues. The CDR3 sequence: CASSVGIATSTDTQYF. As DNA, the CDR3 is TGTGCCAGCAGCGTAGGGATAGCGACTAGCACAGATACGCAGTATTTT. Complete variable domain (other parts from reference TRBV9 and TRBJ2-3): DSGVTQTPKHLITATGQRVTLRCSPRSGDLSVYWYQQSLDQGLQFLIQYYNGEERAKGNILERFSAQQFPDLHSELNLSSLELGDSALYFCASSVGIATSTDTQYFGPGTRLTVL.

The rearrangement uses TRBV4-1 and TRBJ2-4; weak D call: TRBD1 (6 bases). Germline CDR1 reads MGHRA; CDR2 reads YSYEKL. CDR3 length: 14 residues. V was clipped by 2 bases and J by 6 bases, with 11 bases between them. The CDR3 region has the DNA TGCGCCAGCAGCCAAACTACAGGGACAAACATTCAGTACTTC. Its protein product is CASSQTTGTNIQYF.

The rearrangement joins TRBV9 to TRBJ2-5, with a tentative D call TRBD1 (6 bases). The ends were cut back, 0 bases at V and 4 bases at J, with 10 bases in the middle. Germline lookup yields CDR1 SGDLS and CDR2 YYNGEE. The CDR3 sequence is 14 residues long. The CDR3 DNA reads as TGTGCCAGCAGCGTAGATCAGGGGAGAGAGACCCAGTACTTC. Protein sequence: CASSVDQGRETQYF.

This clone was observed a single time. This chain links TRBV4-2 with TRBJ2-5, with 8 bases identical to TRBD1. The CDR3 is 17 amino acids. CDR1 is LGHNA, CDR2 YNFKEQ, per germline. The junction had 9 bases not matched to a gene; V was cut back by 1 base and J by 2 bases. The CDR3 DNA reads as TGTGCCAGCAGCCAAGCCCGCTTTGGGGACAGGCAAGAGACCCAGTACTTC. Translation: CASSQARFGDRQETQYF.

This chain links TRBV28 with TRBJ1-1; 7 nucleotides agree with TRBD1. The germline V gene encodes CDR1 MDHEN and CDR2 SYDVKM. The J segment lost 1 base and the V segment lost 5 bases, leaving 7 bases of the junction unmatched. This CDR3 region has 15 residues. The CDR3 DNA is TGTGCCAGCAGTCCAGCACAGGGGAAGAACACTGAAGCTTTCTTT. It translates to CASSPAQGKNTEAFF.

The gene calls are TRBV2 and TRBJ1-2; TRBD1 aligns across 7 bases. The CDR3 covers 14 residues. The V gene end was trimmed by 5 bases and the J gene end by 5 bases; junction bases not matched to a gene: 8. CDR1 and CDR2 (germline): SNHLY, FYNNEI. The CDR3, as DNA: TGTGCCAGCAGTCCTACGGGACAGACGTATGGCTACACCTTC. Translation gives CASSPTGQTYGYTF.

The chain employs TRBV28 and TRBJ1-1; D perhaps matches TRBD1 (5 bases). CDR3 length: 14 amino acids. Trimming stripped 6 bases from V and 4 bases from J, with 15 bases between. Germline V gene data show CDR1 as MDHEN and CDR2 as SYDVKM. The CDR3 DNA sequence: TGTGCCAGCAGCCCCGCGGGGGTCGTCACTGAAGCTTTCTTT. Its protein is CASSPAGVVTEAFF.

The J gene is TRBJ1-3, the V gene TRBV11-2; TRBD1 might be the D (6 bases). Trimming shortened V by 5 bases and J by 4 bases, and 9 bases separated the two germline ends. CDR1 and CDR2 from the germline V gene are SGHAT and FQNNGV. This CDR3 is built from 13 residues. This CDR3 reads CASSVDRGNTIYF. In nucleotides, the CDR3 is TGTGCCAGCAGCGTGGACAGAGGAAACACCATATATTTT.

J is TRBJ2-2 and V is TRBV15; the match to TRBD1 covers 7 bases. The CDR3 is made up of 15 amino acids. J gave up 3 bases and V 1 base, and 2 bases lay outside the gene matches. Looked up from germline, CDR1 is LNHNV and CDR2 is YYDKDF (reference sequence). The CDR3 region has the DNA TGTGCCACCAGCAGAGCCGGGACAGACACCGGGGAGCTGTTTTTT. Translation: CATSRAGTDTGELFF.